These T cell receptor beta chains were read from a single sample in a study of blood T cell repertoires in COVID-19. Sequencing used immunoSEQ multiplex PCR; TCRdb keeps in-frame clones, though not all of them. The sample has roughly 120,000 clones, roughly 90% seen once. Input material: peripheral blood. Source of these receptors: a man aged 45-60 years with active COVID-19. CDR3s include the opening cysteine and the closing phenylalanine or tryptophan.

V gene,CDR3 protein
TRBV18,CASSPGVVFGNTIYF
TRBV15,CATSRDRPTSGDLKVAYNEQFF
TRBV7-2,CASSFPPSEAFF
TRBV19,CASSISRNEQFF
TRBV6-5,CASSSGAQGTQYF
TRBV2,CASSSLDQAGAFF
TRBV24-1,CATSDLKGTSVFKSDTQYF
TRBV4-1,CASSQQEGGAYEQYF
TRBV5-1,CASSLTSQGYNSPLHF
TRBV5-1,CASSQRQRFPPRDTEAFF
TRBV3-1/TRBV3-2,CASSRMGQSSYTF
TRBV7-7,CASSLGGAGEAQYF
TRBV5-1,CASSWTTDTQYF
TRBV18,CASSPRTSGGKYNEQFF
TRBV7-9,CASSLGTSGSSMWTQYF
TRBV5-4,CASSLDRENTEAFF